These 24 T cell receptor beta chains were sequenced from one sample in a study of CD8+ T cells in alopecia areata. As for treatment: oral pan-JAK inhibitor, 5-10 mg twice daily. Isolated RNA was reverse transcribed into cDNA used as the sequencing template. Clones were read by immunoSEQ multiplex PCR, and TCRdb kept only the in-frame ones, dropping some. Here the sample spans around 200,000 clones, roughly 64% being singletons. Sequences were derived from CD8+ T cells sorted from blood, sampled at week 24, from a patient treated with tofacitinib. These receptors all come from a human donor with alopecia areata.

This clone has a handful of counts. V is TRBV6-1 and J is TRBJ2-7; D gene unclear. V gave up 10 bases and J gave up 2 bases, with 15 bases separating them. Germline V lookup: CDR1 MNHNS, CDR2 SASEGT. The CDR3 sequence is 13 residues long. The CDR3 loop is CAIRSLVTYEQYF. CDR3 in DNA: TGTGCCATCAGATCCCTAGTAACCTACGAGCAGTACTTC.

The chain has TRBV6-5 and TRBJ1-2, with D tentatively TRBD1 (6 bases). This CDR3 has 15 residues. Germline values: CDR1 MNHEY, CDR2 SVGAGI. Trimming left V 2 bases short and J 6 bases short, with 16 bases between. This CDR3 reads CASSYLVRDKNGYTF. As DNA, the CDR3 is TGTGCCAGCAGTTACCTCGTGCGGGACAAGAATGGCTACACCTTC.

This rearrangement joins TRBV27 to TRBJ2-1; TRBD1 aligns across 7 bases. The length of the CDR3 is 12 residues. The germline CDR1 and CDR2 sequences are MNHEY and SMNVEV (reference sequence). Trimming removed 5 bases from V and 10 bases from J; junction bases left unmatched: 5. In nucleotides, the CDR3 is TGTGCCAGCAGTCACAGGGGTAACGAGCAGTTCTTC. Translated, it gives CASSHRGNEQFF.

The rearrangement joins TRBV6-5 to TRBJ2-5; D call uncertain. CDR1 and CDR2 from the germline V gene are MNHEY and SVGAGI. V was trimmed by 2 bases and J by 2 bases, leaving 9 bases between them. The CDR3 is made up of 14 amino acids. The CDR3 DNA reads as TGTGCCAGCAGTTACAGATCCAGTCAAGAGACCCAGTACTTC. It codes for CASSYRSSQETQYF.

This rearrangement joins TRBV25-1 to TRBJ1-6; a possible D gene is TRBD1 (5 bases). Germline values: CDR1 MGHDK, CDR2 SYGVNS. V lost 1 base and J 7 bases, leaving 11 bases between the germline ends. The CDR3 runs to 15 residues. Here the CDR3 reads CASSEFGTANSPLHF. In DNA, the CDR3 is TGTGCCAGCAGTGAATTCGGGACGGCAAATTCACCCCTCCACTTT. Full variable domain (outside the CDR3, taken from reference TRBV25-1 and TRBJ1-6): EADIYQTPRYLVIGTGKKITLECSQTMGHDKMYWYQQDPGMELHLIHYSYGVNSTEKGDLSSESTVSRIRTEHFPLTLESARPSHTSQYLCASSEFGTANSPLHFGNGTRLTVT.

V and J are TRBV5-1 and TRBJ2-2; tentatively, D is TRBD2 (5 bases). The V end was cut by 1 base, the J end by 6 bases, with 13 bases between. Germline V lookup: CDR1 SGHRS, CDR2 YFSETQ. This CDR3 has 15 amino acids. The CDR3 sequence: CASSLILARSGELFF. CDR3 DNA: TGCGCCAGCAGCTTGATCCTAGCTAGGTCCGGGGAGCTGTTTTTT. Filled out from reference TRBV5-1 and TRBJ2-2, the complete variable domain reads KAGVTQTPRYLIKTRGQQVTLSCSPISGHRSVSWYQQTPGQGLQFLFEYFSETQRNKGNFPGRFSGRQFSNSRSEMNVSTLELGDSALYLCASSLILARSGELFFGEGSRLTVL.

This clone was observed a few times. The chain links TRBV10-2 to TRBJ1-6, with 8 bases aligning to TRBD1. This CDR3 comprises 14 residues. Germline values: CDR1 WSHSY, CDR2 SAAADI. The J segment lost 6 bases and the V segment lost 6 bases, leaving 4 bases of the junction unmatched. The DNA for the CDR3 is TGCGCCAGCAGGTCCGGACAGGGTAATTCACCCCTCCACTTT. This sequence encodes CASRSGQGNSPLHF.

The chain couples TRBV15 to TRBJ2-7; D is perhaps TRBD2 (5 bases). Germline V lookup: CDR1 LNHNV, CDR2 YYDKDF (reference sequence). This CDR3 has 15 amino acids. V lost 1 base to trimming and J lost 2 bases, with 12 bases between them. In DNA form, the CDR3 reads TGTGCCACCAGCAGAGCGTTCGCCGGGGCCTACGAGCAGTACTTC. Translating it yields CATSRAFAGAYEQYF.

This clone was picked up a small number of times. J is TRBJ2-4 and V is TRBV13; TRBD1 is a possible D gene (6 bases). The germline V gene has CDR1 PRHDT and CDR2 FYEKMQ (reference sequence). V was pared by 4 bases and J by 0 bases, with 13 bases between. The CDR3 is 16 residues long. The CDR3 bases are TGTGCCAGCAGCTACCGGACAGAACTAGCCAAAAACATTCAGTACTTC. It codes for CASSYRTELAKNIQYF. The full variable domain, in which reference TRBV13 and TRBJ2-4 provide the parts outside the CDR3, is AAGVIQSPRHLIKEKRETATLKCYPIPRHDTVYWYQQGPGQDPQFLISFYEKMQSDKGSIPDRFSAQQFSDYHSELNMSSLELGDSALYFCASSYRTELAKNIQYFGAGTRLSVL.

This chain connects TRBV27 to TRBJ2-2; D is unresolved. Germline CDR1 reads MNHEY; CDR2 reads SMNVEV (reference sequence). The CDR3 extends over 13 amino acids. The V gene lost 5 bases and the J gene lost 6 bases, with 10 bases spanning the gap. Written as DNA, the CDR3 is TGTGCCAGCAGTCTCACCGGGCCCGGGGAGCTGTTTTTT. Translating gives CASSLTGPGELFF.

The CDR3 bases are TGTGCCAGCAGTTCCGTTTCGTGGGATGAGCAGTACTTC. Amino acid sequence: CASSSVSWDEQYF. The V and J genes are TRBV27 and TRBJ2-7; D ambiguous. The germline V and J ends were trimmed by 4 bases and 7 bases, with 14 bases remaining between them. There are 13 residues in the CDR3. CDR1 is MNHEY, CDR2 SMNVEV, per germline (reference sequence).

Only a few counts were recorded for this clone. The V gene is TRBV30, the J gene TRBJ1-2, with TRBD1 as a possible D gene (5 bases). CDR3 length: 16 amino acids. Trimming left V 1 base short and J 3 bases short, with 18 bases between. Germline V gene sequence: CDR1 GTSNPN, CDR2 SVGIG (reference sequence). The CDR3 loop reads CAWSAGRLPRDYGYTF. The CDR3 coding sequence is TGTGCCTGGAGTGCGGGACGGCTACCTAGGGACTATGGCTACACCTTC.

V and J are TRBV11-2 and TRBJ2-4; TRBD1 matches 11 bases. J was trimmed by 5 bases and V by 1 base; bases with no gene match: 1. CDR3 size: 15 residues. CDR1 is SGHAT, CDR2 FQNNGV, per germline. CDR3 sequence reads: CASSLGTGGQNIQYF. CDR3 DNA: TGTGCCAGCAGCTTAGGGACAGGGGGCCAAAACATTCAGTACTTC.

This clone was found a few times. Other DNA sequences from this sample encode an identical CDR3 as well. The gene calls are TRBV27 and TRBJ2-5; D is uncertain. Trimming left V 3 bases short and J 1 base short, with 0 bases between. Germline CDR1 and CDR2: MNHEY and SMNVEV (reference sequence). The CDR3 is 11 amino acids. The chain's CDR3 is CASSFQETQYF. CDR3 nucleotide sequence: TGTGCCAGCAGTTTCCAAGAGACCCAGTACTTC.

This clone was seen a few times. V usage is TRBV13 and J usage is TRBJ1-2; a possible D gene is TRBD1 (5 bases). The germline CDR1 and CDR2 sequences are PRHDT and FYEKMQ (reference sequence). The V and J ends lost 3 bases and 6 bases respectively, with 8 bases between them. The CDR3 extends over 12 amino acids. In nucleotides, the CDR3 is TGTGCCAGCAGCTTTGGGGGAGATGGCTACACCTTC. Translating it yields CASSFGGDGYTF.

This clone was observed a handful of times. This sequence joins TRBV10-3 and TRBJ1-1, with TRBD1 matching 8 bases. Germline values: CDR1 ENHRY, CDR2 SYGVKD. J gave up 4 bases and V 0 bases, and 4 bases lay outside the gene matches. The CDR3 runs to 15 residues. The CDR3 DNA follows: TGTGCCATCAGTGAGTCTGGCACAGGGGGCACTGAAGCTTTCTTT. This translates into CAISESGTGGTEAFF.

Concerning this clone: The junction does not match germline at one end; this may be a read error. This sequence joins TRBV29-1 and TRBJ1-6; D not certain. The CDR3 length is 11 residues. Germline-derived CDR1 and CDR2 are SQVTM and ANQGSEA. The CDR3 reads CSVESRTCISF. The CDR3 DNA sequence: TGCAGCGTTGAATCCCGGACGTGCATATCATTT.

This chain links TRBV11-3 with TRBJ2-2; D remains ambiguous. CDR1 SGHNT and CDR2 YENEEA come from the germline V gene. Trimming removed 4 bases from V and 0 bases from J, with 18 bases in between. This CDR3 contains 18 residues. The chain's CDR3 is CASSSNALQSTNTGELFF. As DNA, the CDR3 is TGTGCCAGCAGCTCTAATGCGCTACAGTCTACGAACACCGGGGAGCTGTTTTTT.

This sequence joins TRBV27 and TRBJ1-1; 8 bases agree with TRBD1. The CDR3 extends over 14 amino acids. Germline CDR1 reads MNHEY; CDR2 reads SMNVEV (reference sequence). V dropped 6 bases and J dropped 4; count of bases not matched to a gene: 7. CDR3 in DNA: TGTGCCAGCAGGCGCAGGGGGCCGAGCACTGAAGCTTTCTTT. It codes for CASRRRGPSTEAFF.

The chain is built from TRBV27 and TRBJ2-1, with D perhaps given as TRBD1 or TRBD2 (5 bases each). Trimming left V 5 bases short and J 4 bases short, with 9 bases between. The CDR3 has 13 amino acids. CDR1 and CDR2 (germline): MNHEY, SMNVEV (reference sequence). Written as DNA, the CDR3 is TGTGCCAGCAGTCGGGGACCATACAATGAGCAGTTCTTC. Its translation is CASSRGPYNEQFF.

The CDR3 DNA sequence: TGCGCCAGCAGCCAAGAGTGGACAGCCGACTCCTACGAGCAGTACTTC. Its translation: CASSQEWTADSYEQYF. J is TRBJ2-7 and V is TRBV4-1, with D perhaps matching TRBD1 (6 bases). Germline loops: CDR1 MGHRA, CDR2 YSYEKL. The CDR3 length is 16 residues. The V end was cut by 0 bases, the J end by 0 bases, with 12 bases between.

In this sample, this clone turned up a few times. The junction shows a germline mismatch at one end, possibly a read error. V gene TRBV29-1 combines with J gene TRBJ1-2, with 7 positions matching TRBD1. Germline V gene lookup returns CDR1 SQVTM and CDR2 ANQGSEA. This CDR3 has 12 amino acids. CDR3 sequence (DNA): TGCAGCGTCGAAGGGACAGTTGAGGGCTACACCTTC. Its protein product is CSVEGTVEGYTF.

The chain recombines TRBV15 with TRBJ1-5; D is unclear. Germline values: CDR1 LNHNV, CDR2 YYDKDF (reference sequence). V dropped 4 bases and J dropped 3 bases, with 4 bases sitting between them. The CDR3 consists of 12 residues. The CDR3 loop reads CATSTHNQPQHF. In nucleotides, the CDR3 is TGTGCCACCAGCACCCACAATCAGCCCCAGCATTTT.

This clone was seen a handful of times. CDR3 sequence (DNA): TGTGCCACCAGCAGATCACTAGCGGGGGGGCTCTACGAGCAGTACTTC. Its protein product is CATSRSLAGGLYEQYF. The rearrangement links TRBV15 to TRBJ2-7; 13 bases fit TRBD2. CDR3 length: 16 residues. Trimming at V came to 2 bases and at J to 3 bases, leaving 4 bases not matched to a gene. Germline assignment: CDR1 LNHNV and CDR2 YYDKDF (reference sequence).